Below are 24 T cell receptor beta chains sequenced from a single sample in a study of control samples from healthy donors and cancer patients. Only in-frame clones appear in the TCRdb table, and some are missing; sequencing was by immunoSEQ multiplex PCR. This repertoire shows 65,000 to 100,000 clones, over 75% found once; its top ten account for roughly 20%. Sequencing input: blood. These receptors originate from a man aged 50-60 years in good health.

The chain links TRBV5-1 to TRBJ2-1; either TRBD1 or TRBD2 may supply D (5 bases each). The CDR3 has 16 residues. Trimming removed 0 bases at V and 0 bases at J, with 10 bases between. The germline V gene encodes CDR1 SGHRS and CDR2 YFSETQ. The CDR3 DNA is TGCGCCAGCAGCTTGGATGCAGGGAGCTCCTACAATGAGCAGTTCTTC. Translated: CASSLDAGSSYNEQFF.

The rearrangement joins TRBV15 to TRBJ2-3; D call uncertain. The CDR3 covers 15 residues. Trimming stripped 0 bases from V and 2 bases from J, with 9 bases between. Germline assignment: CDR1 LNHNV and CDR2 YYDKDF (reference sequence). The CDR3 sequence: CATSRDSQVTDTQYF. The CDR3 DNA reads TGTGCCACCAGCAGAGACTCGCAGGTCACAGATACGCAGTATTTT.

This clone was seen only a few times. The genes are TRBV7-2 and TRBJ2-5; D possibly corresponds to TRBD1 (6 bases). Trimming stripped 3 bases from V and 4 bases from J, with 9 bases between. The CDR3 is 13 amino acids. CDR1 SGHTA and CDR2 FQGNSA come from the germline V gene. The CDR3 DNA follows: TGTGCCAGCAGCTTCAAAGGGGGAGAGACCCAGTACTTC. Translation gives CASSFKGGETQYF.

The J gene is TRBJ1-6, the V gene TRBV13, with unresolved D. Trimming took 5 bases from V and 7 from J, leaving 15 bases between them. Per the germline V gene, CDR1 is PRHDT and CDR2 is FYEKMQ (reference sequence). The CDR3 has 15 residues. This chain's CDR3 is CASSLQMVQNSPLHF. CDR3 nucleotides: TGTGCCAGCAGCCTCCAGATGGTTCAAAATTCACCCCTCCACTTT.

The chain carries TRBV4-3 and TRBJ2-2, with 8 bases fitting TRBD2. V lost 4 bases, J lost 7 bases, and 17 bases stayed unmatched. This CDR3 contains 18 residues. The V gene's germline CDR1 is LGHNA and CDR2 YSLEER. The CDR3 DNA reads TGCGCCAGCAGCCGCTCCACAGTGGCGGGGGGCGCGGACGGGGAGCTGTTTTTT. Protein: CASSRSTVAGGADGELFF.

The chain carries TRBV18 and TRBJ1-2, with a possible D match to TRBD1 (6 bases). CDR1 KGHSH and CDR2 LQKENI come from the germline V gene. V was shortened by 3 bases and J by 0 bases, with 14 bases between the two germline ends. The CDR3 has 16 residues. CDR3 in DNA: TGTGCCAGCTCACCTTCTGGACAGATAGCTAACTATGGCTACACCTTC. Protein product: CASSPSGQIANYGYTF.

CDR3 nucleotide sequence: TGTGCCACCAGCAGATCCCATCACAGATCTGGAAACACCATATATTTT. Protein: CATSRSHHRSGNTIYF. The V and J genes are TRBV15 and TRBJ1-3; D not certain. The germline CDR1 and CDR2 sequences are LNHNV and YYDKDF (reference sequence). The CDR3 loop spans 16 amino acids. V lost 2 bases to trimming and J lost 1 base, with 12 bases between them. Full variable domain (missing parts from reference TRBV15 and TRBJ1-3): DAMVIQNPRYQVTQFGKPVTLSCSQTLNHNVMYWYQQKSSQAPKLLFHYYDKDFNNEADTPDNFQSRRPNTSFCFLDIRSPGLGDTAMYLCATSRSHHRSGNTIYFGEGSWLTVV.

The chain links TRBV9 to TRBJ1-4; D call uncertain. This CDR3 is 14 amino acids long. CDR1 is SGDLS, CDR2 YYNGEE, per germline. Between the trimmed V and J ends, which lost 2 bases and 0 bases, there was a span of 5 bases. The DNA for the CDR3 is TGTGCCAGCAGCGTTGTTGCAACTAATGAAAAACTGTTTTTT. As protein: CASSVVATNEKLFF.

The V call is TRBV5-4, the J call TRBJ2-2, with D hard to call. The germline V gene has CDR1 SGHNT and CDR2 YYREEE (reference sequence). Deletions cut 2 bases from V and 0 bases from J, with 2 bases between. The CDR3 is 13 residues long. The CDR3 coding sequence is TGTGCCAGCAGCTTACCGAACACCGGGGAGCTGTTTTTT. This codes for CASSLPNTGELFF.

Written as DNA, the CDR3 is TGTGCCAGTACGTCCCCGGGTAGCAATCAGCCCCAGCATTTT. The encoded protein is CASTSPGSNQPQHF. The V and J genes are TRBV19 and TRBJ1-5; D is unresolved. CDR3 size: 14 residues. Germline CDR1 reads LNHDA; CDR2 reads SQIVND (reference sequence). V was trimmed by 7 bases and J by 0 bases, leaving 10 bases between them.

The chain links TRBV5-6 to TRBJ1-2; 9 bases fit TRBD1. The CDR3 is 14 residues long. V lost 4 bases to trimming and J lost 5 bases; unmatched junction nucleotides: 6. The germline gives CDR1 SGHDT, CDR2 YYEEEE. CDR3 DNA: TGTGCCAGCAGCCTAGACGGACAGGGGTATGGCTACACCTTC. Translation: CASSLDGQGYGYTF.

V and J are TRBV18 and TRBJ2-5; D ambiguous. CDR1 and CDR2 from the germline V gene are KGHSH and LQKENI. The CDR3 is made up of 14 amino acids. Trimming cost V 2 bases and J 3 bases, with 10 bases left between them. The CDR3: CASSPGPVKETQYF. CDR3 bases: TGTGCCAGCTCACCAGGACCAGTTAAAGAGACCCAGTACTTC.

The chain links TRBV19 to TRBJ1-5; D call uncertain. The CDR3 extends over 15 amino acids. The V and J ends lost 9 bases and 11 bases respectively, with 26 bases between them. Germline CDR1 and CDR2: LNHDA and SQIVND (reference sequence). The CDR3 nucleotides read TGTGCCAGCCTTCCTCGAGCGGGAGCAGGTCCGTCCCAGCATTTT. This translates into CASLPRAGAGPSQHF.

The chain combines TRBV6-5 with TRBJ2-7; 7 bases are shared with TRBD2. Germline CDR1 and CDR2: MNHEY and SVGAGI. V dropped 7 bases and J dropped 3; count of bases not matched to a gene: 12. The CDR3 spans 15 residues. The CDR3 spells CASMPLRWEGYEQYV. The CDR3 nucleotides read TGTGCCAGCATGCCACTTAGGTGGGAGGGCTACGAGCAGTACGTC.

The rearrangement uses TRBV27 and TRBJ1-2; perhaps TRBD1 as D (5 bases). The CDR3 has 16 amino acids. V was clipped by 3 bases and J by 5 bases, with 19 bases between them. Germline loops: CDR1 MNHEY, CDR2 SMNVEV (reference sequence). The CDR3 loop reads CASSFIKGRLLYGYTF. The CDR3 DNA is TGTGCCAGCAGTTTTATTAAGGGGCGGCTATTGTATGGCTACACCTTC.

The V call is TRBV6-2 or TRBV6-3, the J call TRBJ1-1; D gene unclear. The germline gives CDR1 MNHEY, CDR2 SVGEGT. The CDR3 sequence is 13 residues long. The germline V and J ends were trimmed by 2 bases and 1 base, with 5 bases remaining between them. This CDR3 reads CASSYMPNTEAFF. The DNA for the CDR3 is TGTGCCAGCAGTTACATGCCGAACACTGAAGCTTTCTTT.

This chain connects TRBV4-1 to TRBJ2-2; possibly TRBD1 or TRBD2 for D (5 bases each). The CDR3 extends over 16 amino acids. V was clipped by 1 base and J by 4 bases, with 13 bases between them. Germline loops: CDR1 MGHRA, CDR2 YSYEKL. In DNA, the CDR3 is TGCGCCAGCAGCCAAGTAGCGACAGCAGTCACCGGGGAGCTGTTTTTT. Residues: CASSQVATAVTGELFF.

This chain links TRBV25-1 with TRBJ1-2; weak D call: TRBD1 (6 bases). The V and J ends lost 1 base and 4 bases respectively, with 13 bases between them. The CDR3 is 15 amino acids. The germline CDR1 and CDR2 sequences are MGHDK and SYGVNS. The CDR3 is CASSESGAGGYGYTF. CDR3 nucleotides: TGTGCCAGCAGTGAATCGGGGGCTGGCGGCTATGGCTACACCTTC.

The CDR3 nucleotides are TGTGCCAGCAGCTGGGGGACTAGTCGCGAGCAGTACTTC. Protein product: CASSWGTSREQYF. The rearrangement joins TRBV5-6 to TRBJ2-7; TRBD2 matches at 8 bases. This CDR3 contains 13 residues. The germline V gene encodes CDR1 SGHDT and CDR2 YYEEEE. V was pared by 3 bases and J by 6 bases, with 5 bases of the junction left unmatched.

CDR3 loop: CASRLLDTGTIYF. CDR3 coding DNA: TGTGCCAGCAGACTATTGGACACGGGAACCATATATTTT. V gene TRBV6-5 combines with J gene TRBJ1-3, with D perhaps TRBD1 (5 bases). Per germline, CDR1 MNHEY and CDR2 SVGAGI. This CDR3 has 13 residues. Trimming shortened V by 6 bases and J by 10 bases, and 16 bases separated the two germline ends.

This clone was seen more than once but under ten times. The V and J genes are TRBV23-1 and TRBJ1-5, with a possible D match to TRBD1 (6 bases). TRBV23-1 is placed among ORFs of uncertain function. The ends were cut back, 4 bases at V and 0 bases at J, with 16 bases in the middle. The CDR3 sequence is 17 residues long. The CDR3 is CASSRTGPSYSNQPQHF. The CDR3 DNA sequence: TGCGCCAGCAGTCGCACAGGGCCGAGTTATAGCAATCAGCCCCAGCATTTT.

The CDR3 loop is CASSLAGSSGNTIYF. Written as DNA, the CDR3 is TGTGCCAGCAGCTTGGCAGGATCCTCTGGAAACACCATATATTTT. This chain joins TRBV11-3 and TRBJ1-3; no definite D call. Germline CDR1 is SGHNT and CDR2 is YENEEA. The CDR3 consists of 15 residues. Trimming took off 3 bases at V and 0 bases at J, with 9 bases between the two ends.

The chain combines TRBV18 with TRBJ1-5; D remains ambiguous. Trimming shortened V by 0 bases and J by 3 bases, and 9 bases separated the two germline ends. CDR1 KGHSH and CDR2 LQKENI come from the germline V gene. The CDR3 has 15 amino acids. CDR3 residues: CASSPPNRVNQPQHF. The CDR3 nucleotides read TGTGCCAGCTCACCACCTAATAGGGTCAATCAGCCCCAGCATTTT.

There are a few counts of this clone. The V and J genes are TRBV29-1 and TRBJ2-1, with TRBD2 identical over 8 bases. This CDR3 comprises 13 residues. CDR1 and CDR2 from the germline V gene are SQVTM and ANQGSEA. J lost 5 bases, V lost 2 bases, and 2 bases had no gene match. The CDR3 reads CSVEPGRDNEQFF. The CDR3, as DNA: TGCAGCGTTGAACCCGGGAGGGACAATGAGCAGTTCTTC.